These 28 T cell receptor beta chains were all obtained from the same sample, sequenced in a study of T-cell memory formation after mild COVID-19. TCRdb itself ran the 5' RACE reads through MiXCR, one entry per CDR3 protein. The sample lists a few hundred thousand distinct CDR3 sequences, more than 20% occurring once. The sequencing sample was made of PBMCs or a T cell subset sorted from them (not recorded which). These receptor sequences come from an adult woman who had mild COVID-19 (a few samples of this study predate the infection). Cell type and time point are not known.

This clonotype was found once. V is TRBV12-3 or TRBV12-4 and J is TRBJ2-1; either TRBD1 or TRBD2 may supply D (5 bases each). This CDR3 spans 21 amino acids. Trimming took off 1 base at V and 5 bases at J, with 30 bases between the two ends. Here the CDR3 reads CASSLVSFQGRLVRLNNEQFF. CDR3 coding DNA: TGTGCCAGCAGTTTAGTCTCGTTCCAGGGAAGGTTGGTCAGACTAAACAATGAGCAGTTCTTC.

CDR3 protein: CSARSPLIGQFF. The CDR3 nucleotides read TGCAGTGCTAGAAGCCCTCTCATAGGGCAGTTCTTC. V and J are TRBV20-1 and TRBJ2-1; D is ambiguous. The CDR3 is 12 amino acids. Germline V CDR1 and CDR2: DFQATT, SNEGSKA (reference sequence). V was trimmed by 2 bases and J by 12 bases, leaving 14 bases between them.

This clonotype has more than one count but fewer than ten. The V call is TRBV7-2, the J call TRBJ1-4, with D perhaps matching TRBD1 (5 bases). V gave up 5 bases and J gave up 7 bases, with 14 bases separating them. This CDR3 is built from 14 residues. CDR1 is SGHTA, CDR2 FQGNSA, per germline. CDR3: CASSPGGTTEKLFF. The CDR3 nucleotides are TGTGCCAGCAGCCCGGGGGGTACAACTGAAAAACTGTTTTTT.

This clonotype was seen only a few times. This chain connects TRBV7-3 to TRBJ1-1; a possible D gene is TRBD1 (6 bases). The CDR3 has 16 residues. V lost 0 bases to trimming and J lost 0 bases, with 11 bases between them. Germline lookup yields CDR1 SGHTA and CDR2 FQGTGA. The CDR3 DNA reads TGTGCCAGCAGCTTAACCCCGGACAGATTGAACACTGAAGCTTTCTTT. Encoded protein: CASSLTPDRLNTEAFF.

This clonotype has only a few counts. V and J are TRBV12-3 or TRBV12-4 and TRBJ2-7; D is perhaps TRBD2 (6 bases). This CDR3 comprises 12 residues. Trimming took 6 bases from V and 2 from J, leaving 8 bases between them. The CDR3 coding sequence is TGTGCCAGCAGGGCGGGGACCTACGAGCAGTACTTC. The encoded protein is CASRAGTYEQYF.

Ten or more counts support this clonotype. This sequence joins TRBV4-2 and TRBJ2-3; D may be TRBD1 (6 bases). Trimming stripped 0 bases from V and 9 bases from J, with 16 bases between. Germline CDR1 LGHNA, CDR2 YNFKEQ. This CDR3 contains 15 residues. The chain's CDR3 is CASSQDGGQGQTQYF. In nucleotides, the CDR3 is TGTGCCAGCAGCCAAGATGGGGGACAAGGACAAACGCAGTATTTT.

This clonotype was recorded a few times. The chain employs TRBV7-2 and TRBJ2-5; 7 nucleotides align to TRBD1. The CDR3 extends over 14 amino acids. The germline gives CDR1 SGHTA, CDR2 FQGNSA. V lost 2 bases to trimming and J lost 5 bases; unmatched junction nucleotides: 5. The CDR3 DNA reads TGTGCCAGCAGCTTACGAGGGGGCGGTGAGACCCAGTACTTC. Translated, it gives CASSLRGGGETQYF.

The V call is TRBV27, the J call TRBJ2-7; 7 positions agree with TRBD1. The germline V gene has CDR1 MNHEY and CDR2 SMNVEV (reference sequence). The CDR3 has 12 amino acids. V was clipped by 8 bases and J by 6 bases; unmatched bases: 7. The CDR3 protein is CASSTGSTEQYF. The CDR3 DNA is TGTGCCAGCTCGACAGGGTCTACCGAGCAGTACTTC.

This clonotype was counted a few times. The chain joins TRBV9 to TRBJ2-1; no definite D call. The length of the CDR3 is 15 residues. V lost 3 bases, J lost 0 bases, and 10 bases lay in between. The germline V gene encodes CDR1 SGDLS and CDR2 YYNGEE. CDR3 nucleotides: TGTGCCAGCAGCGCCTTAGCCTACTCCTACAATGAGCAGTTCTTC. The encoded protein is CASSALAYSYNEQFF.

In this sample, this clonotype turned up a few times. The J gene is TRBJ1-5, the V gene TRBV6-1; no definite D call. The CDR3 contains 14 residues. Germline-derived CDR1 and CDR2 are MNHNS and SASEGT. Trimming took off 7 bases at V and 6 bases at J, with 16 bases between the two ends. This CDR3 is CASIQDSVVQPQHF. CDR3 DNA sequence: TGTGCCAGCATCCAGGATAGTGTAGTTCAGCCCCAGCATTTT.

The V and J genes are TRBV4-1 and TRBJ2-7; D perhaps matches TRBD1 (6 bases). The CDR3 extends over 19 amino acids. V dropped 4 bases and J dropped 0 bases, with 25 bases sitting between them. Germline V gives CDR1 MGHRA, CDR2 YSYEKL. CDR3 bases: TGCGCCAGCAGCCTCACCTTACCCGAGGGACACAAAAGCTCCTACGAGCAGTACTTC. Its protein product is CASSLTLPEGHKSSYEQYF.

This clonotype was seen repeatedly, ten times or more. This chain links TRBV7-2 with TRBJ2-1; TRBD2 agrees at 10 bases. CDR1 is SGHTA and CDR2 is FQGNSA in the germline V gene. V shed 7 bases, J shed 4 bases, and the junction held 7 bases outside the gene matches. The CDR3 has 15 residues. The CDR3 loop is CASTFTSGTYNEQFF. For the CDR3, the DNA is TGTGCCAGCACCTTTACTAGCGGGACATACAATGAGCAGTTCTTC.

The V and J genes are TRBV7-2 and TRBJ2-1; 14 bases are shared with TRBD2. The CDR3 contains 17 residues. The V segment lost 5 bases and the J segment 5 bases; nucleotides outside the gene matches: 8. The V gene's germline CDR1 is SGHTA and CDR2 FQGNSA. The CDR3 region is CASSRRGTSGSNNEQFF. CDR3 nucleotides: TGTGCCAGCAGCCGAAGAGGGACTAGCGGGAGTAACAATGAGCAGTTCTTC.

CDR3: CASSIGGNEQYF. The CDR3 DNA follows: TGCGCCAGCAGCATCGGGGGTAACGAGCAGTACTTC. The rearrangement joins TRBV5-1 to TRBJ2-7; D may be TRBD2 (6 bases). Trimming removed 4 bases from V and 5 bases from J, with 10 bases in between. Germline assignment: CDR1 SGHRS and CDR2 YFSETQ. The CDR3 contains 12 residues.

The chain uses TRBV28 and TRBJ1-1; D is unresolved. CDR1 and CDR2 from the germline V gene are MDHEN and SYDVKM. V lost 3 bases, J lost 1 base, and 9 bases lay in between. This CDR3 has 14 amino acids. The CDR3 bases are TGTGCCAGCAGTTTGGTGCGACCGAACACTGAAGCTTTCTTT. Translated: CASSLVRPNTEAFF.

This clonotype was observed a few times. The V call is TRBV5-1, the J call TRBJ2-5; TRBD2 might be the D (5 bases). The germline V gene has CDR1 SGHRS and CDR2 YFSETQ. Deletions cut 1 base from V and 5 bases from J, with 18 bases between. The CDR3 runs to 16 residues. CDR3: CASSLNFGVAWETQYF. As DNA, the CDR3 is TGCGCCAGCAGCTTGAATTTCGGGGTTGCCTGGGAGACCCAGTACTTC.

V gene TRBV10-2 combines with J gene TRBJ2-3; tentative D call: TRBD2 (6 bases). The CDR3 has 12 amino acids. Germline CDR1 is WSHSY and CDR2 is SAAADI. V was cut by 10 bases and J by 3 bases, with 11 bases left in between. CDR3 residues: CATERATDTQYF. Here the CDR3 DNA reads TGCGCCACCGAGCGGGCAACAGATACGCAGTATTTT.

This chain uses TRBV5-1 with TRBJ1-2; 8 bases fit TRBD1. Germline CDR1 and CDR2: SGHRS and YFSETQ. The CDR3 extends over 15 amino acids. Trimming at V came to 0 bases and at J to 2 bases, leaving 3 bases not matched to a gene. The CDR3 bases are TGCGCCAGCAGCTTGGGACGGACAGGGAACTATGGCTACACCTTC. Residues: CASSLGRTGNYGYTF.

The rearrangement uses TRBV12-3 or TRBV12-4 and TRBJ2-1; 9 nucleotides agree with TRBD2. The junction had 10 bases not matched to a gene; V was cut back by 5 bases and J by 8 bases. The CDR3 loop spans 15 amino acids. The CDR3 loop is CASSSAGGRGYEQFF. The DNA of the CDR3 is TGTGCCAGCAGTAGTGCGGGAGGGAGGGGATATGAGCAGTTCTTC.

This clonotype turned up a few times. J is TRBJ2-1 and V is TRBV7-2; unclear D gene. Germline values: CDR1 SGHTA, CDR2 FQGNSA. This CDR3 spans 11 amino acids. Trimming stripped 5 bases from V and 11 bases from J, with 10 bases between. CDR3 residues: CASSHDWKQFF. CDR3 DNA: TGTGCCAGCAGCCACGACTGGAAGCAGTTCTTC.

This chain connects TRBV12-3 or TRBV12-4 to TRBJ2-7, with 7 bases that match TRBD1. The CDR3 is 14 amino acids. The J segment lost 6 bases and the V segment lost 1 base, leaving 6 bases of the junction unmatched. The CDR3 is CASSLGRGIGEQYF. The DNA for the CDR3 is TGTGCCAGCAGTTTAGGCAGGGGGATAGGCGAGCAGTACTTC.

This clonotype was seen a handful of times. The V call is TRBV5-1, the J call TRBJ1-4; TRBD1 aligns across 8 bases. The length of the CDR3 is 16 residues. Per germline, CDR1 SGHRS and CDR2 YFSETQ. The junction had 6 bases not matched to a gene; V was cut back by 5 bases and J by 0 bases. The CDR3 nucleotides read TGCGCCAGCAGACCGACAGGGGTAGCAACTAATGAAAAACTGTTTTTT. Encoded protein: CASRPTGVATNEKLFF.

The genes are TRBV3-1 and TRBJ2-3, with D perhaps TRBD1 (5 bases). This CDR3 has 15 amino acids. V was pared by 6 bases and J by 0 bases, with 13 bases between. Germline CDR1 LGHDT, CDR2 YNNKEL (reference sequence). The CDR3 loop reads CASRPRASSTDTQYF. Written as DNA, the CDR3 is TGTGCCAGCAGACCCAGGGCCAGTAGCACAGATACGCAGTATTTT.

The chain links TRBV7-2 to TRBJ2-2; 16 bases match TRBD2. The CDR3 sequence is 17 residues long. The V and J ends lost 11 bases and 4 bases, in that order; junction bases with no gene match: 10. Germline loops: CDR1 SGHTA, CDR2 FQGNSA. CDR3 coding DNA: TGTGCCCTCCGGGGGGGACTAGCGGGAGGGGGCACCGGGGAGCTGTTTTTT. Amino acids: CALRGGLAGGGTGELFF.

This clonotype appeared many times. The gene calls are TRBV6-6 and TRBJ2-7; 7 bases match TRBD2. The CDR3 sequence is 14 residues long. V lost 6 bases to trimming and J lost 3 bases; unmatched junction nucleotides: 8. Germline loops: CDR1 MNHNY, CDR2 SVGAGI (reference sequence). CDR3 sequence: CASSQAGEYYEQYF. The CDR3 DNA is TGTGCCAGCAGCCAGGCGGGGGAATACTACGAGCAGTACTTC.

In this sample, this clonotype turned up a few times. V is TRBV7-9 and J is TRBJ1-1; 7 nucleotides line up with TRBD1. Germline assignment: CDR1 SEHNR and CDR2 FQNEAQ (reference sequence). The CDR3 length is 13 residues. Unmatched junction bases numbered 4, after V lost 5 bases and J lost 4 bases. The CDR3, as DNA: TGTGCCAGCAGCCATGCAGGGGGCACTGAAGCTTTCTTT. Translated, it gives CASSHAGGTEAFF.

The rearrangement joins TRBV29-1 to TRBJ1-2; 9 bases are a match to TRBD1. V gave up 0 bases and J gave up 2 bases; unmatched junction bases: 4. The CDR3 is 15 amino acids. CDR1 SQVTM and CDR2 ANQGSEA come from the germline V gene. DNA for the CDR3: TGCAGCGTTGAAGAGTGGGACAGGGAAAACTATGGCTACACCTTC. Protein sequence: CSVEEWDRENYGYTF.

There are many counts of this clonotype. The gene calls are TRBV5-1 and TRBJ2-7; 9 bases match TRBD1. The CDR3 totals 14 residues. V lost 4 bases, J lost 2 bases, and 4 bases stayed unmatched. Germline V gene data show CDR1 as SGHRS and CDR2 as YFSETQ. Written as DNA, the CDR3 is TGCGCCAGCAGCATAGACAGGGGGACCTACGAGCAGTACTTC. This translates into CASSIDRGTYEQYF.